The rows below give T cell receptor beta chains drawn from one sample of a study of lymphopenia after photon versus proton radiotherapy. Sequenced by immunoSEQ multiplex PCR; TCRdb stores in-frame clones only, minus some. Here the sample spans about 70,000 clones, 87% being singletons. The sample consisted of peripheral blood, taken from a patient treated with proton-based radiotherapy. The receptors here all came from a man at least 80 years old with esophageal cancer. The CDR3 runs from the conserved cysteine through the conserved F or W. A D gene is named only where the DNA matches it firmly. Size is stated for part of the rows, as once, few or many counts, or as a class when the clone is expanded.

CASSHPLAGGPTDTQYF | TGCGCCAGCAGCCACCCCCTAGCGGGGGGTCCCACAGATACGCAGTATTTT | NA | TRBV4-1 | TRBD2 | TRBJ2-3
CASSSREGYGYTF | TGTGCCAGCAGTTCCAGGGAGGGCTATGGCTACACCTTC | NA | TRBV6-6 | NA | TRBJ1-2
CASSPLLQSQFF | TGTGCCAGCTCACCGTTGCTACAATCCCAGTTCTTC | NA | TRBV18 | NA | TRBJ2-1
CASSLAILAGNNEQFF | TGTGCCAGCAGCTTAGCGATACTAGCGGGAAACAATGAGCAGTTCTTC | once | TRBV7-9 | TRBD2 | TRBJ2-1
CASSDGTSQETQYF | TGCGCCAGCAGCGATGGGACTAGTCAAGAGACCCAGTACTTC | NA | TRBV5-1 | TRBD2 | TRBJ2-5
CASSLSATTDEQFF | TGTGCCAGCAGCTTGTCAGCTACCACCGATGAGCAGTTCTTC | NA | TRBV7-9 | NA | TRBJ2-1
CATRTSGEVAQYF | TGCGCGACGAGGACTAGCGGAGAGGTGGCCCAGTACTTC | NA | TRBV5-1 | TRBD2 | TRBJ2-5
CASSSREGNYGYTF | TGTGCCAGTAGTTCGCGAGAGGGTAACTATGGCTACACCTTC | NA | TRBV19 | NA | TRBJ1-2
CASSLGLLGLAGFRNEQFF | TGTGCCAGCAGCTTAGGTCTATTGGGACTAGCGGGATTCCGGAATGAGCAGTTCTTC | NA | TRBV7-2 | TRBD2 | TRBJ2-1
CASSFSNTGELFF | TGTGCTAGCAGCTTCTCGAACACCGGGGAGCTGTTTTTT | NA | TRBV7-7 | NA | TRBJ2-2
CASSPSGGSGYGYTF | TGTGCCAGCAGTCCCAGCGGGGGGAGCGGCTATGGCTACACCTTC | NA | TRBV6-1 | NA | TRBJ1-2
CATQQGARTGELFF | TGTGCCACTCAACAGGGGGCGCGGACCGGGGAGCTGTTTTTT | NA | TRBV19 | TRBD1 | TRBJ2-2
CASGGTGWPQSSYNEQFF | TGTGCCAGCGGGGGGACAGGGTGGCCCCAAAGCTCCTACAATGAGCAGTTCTTC | NA | TRBV25-1 | TRBD1 | TRBJ2-1
CASSPGGSTEAFF | TGTGCCAGCAGTCCAGGGGGCTCAACTGAAGCTTTCTTT | NA | TRBV7-2 | TRBD1 | TRBJ1-1
CASSRQLYNEQFF | TGTGCCAGCAGTCGACAGCTTTACAATGAGCAGTTCTTC | once | TRBV6-5 | NA | TRBJ2-1
CAISGVGDEQFF | TGTGCCATCAGTGGAGTGGGCGATGAGCAGTTCTTC | NA | TRBV10-3 | NA | TRBJ2-1
CATYLAGGYSEQFF | TGTGCCACCTATCTAGCGGGAGGGTACAGTGAGCAGTTCTTC | NA | TRBV2 | TRBD2 | TRBJ2-1
CASALIPVAFF | TGTGCCAGCGCGCTGATACCAGTGGCTTTCTTT | NA | TRBV6-1 | NA | TRBJ1-1
CASRYRGSNIQYF | TGTGCCAGCAGGTACCGGGGTTCAAACATTCAGTACTTC | NA | TRBV5-6 | NA | TRBJ2-4
CASNLVRYSNQPQHF | TGTGCCAGCAATCTCGTGAGATATAGCAATCAGCCCCAGCATTTT | NA | TRBV6-1 | NA | TRBJ1-5
CASSFGGELFF | TGTGCCAGCAGCTTTGGCGGGGAGCTGTTTTTT | NA | TRBV7-9 | NA | TRBJ2-2
CASSVRRMSTDTQYF | TGCGCCAGCAGCGTTCGCCGCATGAGCACAGATACGCAGTATTTT | NA | TRBV5-4 | NA | TRBJ2-3
CASERGLHTDTQYF | TGTGCCTCCGAACGGGGACTACACACAGATACGCAGTATTTT | NA | TRBV4-2 | TRBD2 | TRBJ2-3
CATSPRQIQETQYF | TGTGCCACCTCCCCCCGGCAGATCCAAGAGACCCAGTACTTC | NA | TRBV15 | NA | TRBJ2-5
CASSQDPPGFGTDTQYF | TGTGCCAGCAGCCAAGATCCGCCGGGATTTGGCACAGATACGCAGTATTTT | once | TRBV4-2 | NA | TRBJ2-3
CASSERTMNTEAFF | TGTGCCAGCAGTGAGAGGACTATGAACACTGAAGCTTTCTTT | NA | TRBV2 | NA | TRBJ1-1
CASSKSETYEQYF | TGTGCCAGCTCAAAGTCCGAGACCTACGAGCAGTACTTC | NA | TRBV18 | NA | TRBJ2-7
CASSPRASGRDSSYNEQFF | TGTGCCAGCAGCCCCCGGGCTAGCGGGAGGGATAGCTCCTACAATGAGCAGTTCTTC | NA | TRBV9 | TRBD2 | TRBJ2-1
CAISESGAGGIHEQFF | TGTGCCATCAGTGAGTCGGGGGCGGGAGGGATCCATGAGCAGTTCTTC | NA | TRBV10-3 | TRBD2 | TRBJ2-1
CASSFGQVGFEEQYF | TGCGCCAGCAGCTTTGGACAGGTCGGCTTTGAGGAGCAGTACTTC | NA | TRBV5-1 | TRBD1 | TRBJ2-7
CASRTPGGRTYEQYF | TGTGCCAGCAGAACGCCCGGTGGCAGGACCTACGAGCAGTACTTC | NA | TRBV7-9 | NA | TRBJ2-7
CASSLVGRQFQETQYF | TGTGCCAGCAGCTTAGTGGGTCGACAGTTCCAAGAGACCCAGTACTTC | NA | TRBV7-2 | NA | TRBJ2-5
CASSHPDRATEAFF | TGCGCCAGCAGCCACCCGGACAGGGCCACTGAAGCTTTCTTT | few | TRBV4-3 | TRBD1 | TRBJ1-1
CASSSLTVEAFF | TGTGCCAGCAGCTCCCTGACGGTTGAAGCTTTCTTT | NA | TRBV7-2 | NA | TRBJ1-1
CASSQGTGDTDTQYF | TGTGCCAGCAGCCAGGGGACTGGTGACACAGATACGCAGTATTTT | NA | TRBV4-2 | NA | TRBJ2-3
CASSPNRGSAGGYTF | TGTGCCAGCTCACCAAACCGCGGTTCGGCGGGGGGCTACACCTTC | NA | TRBV18 | NA | TRBJ1-2
CASSIGGIGADTQYF | TGTGCCAGTAGTATAGGGGGCATCGGCGCAGATACGCAGTATTTT | NA | TRBV19 | NA | TRBJ2-3
CASSLWTSTDTQYF | TGTGCCAGCAGTTTATGGACTAGTACAGATACGCAGTATTTT | NA | TRBV27 | TRBD2 | TRBJ2-3
CASSLERGEKLFF | TGCGCCAGCAGCTTGGAAAGGGGTGAAAAACTGTTTTTT | NA | TRBV5-1 | NA | TRBJ1-4
CASSQDRAGGAETQYF | TGTGCCAGCAGCCAAGATCGCGCAGGGGGAGCAGAGACCCAGTACTTC | once | TRBV4-2 | TRBD1 | TRBJ2-5
CASSPRRWEKLFF | TGCGCCAGCAGCCCGAGAAGATGGGAAAAACTGTTTTTT | NA | TRBV4-3 | NA | TRBJ1-4
CASSQSYANTGELFF | TGCGCCAGCAGTCAAAGTTACGCGAACACCGGGGAGCTGTTTTTT | NA | TRBV23-1 | NA | TRBJ2-2
CASSLRLAQLHTGANVLTF | TGTGCCAGCAGCTTACGCCTAGCGCAGCTCCACACCGGGGCCAACGTCCTGACTTTC | NA | TRBV7-9 | NA | TRBJ2-6
CASTGPGGAGELFF | TGTGCCAGCACGGGGCCAGGGGGGGCCGGGGAGCTGTTTTTT | NA | TRBV21-1 | NA | TRBJ2-2
CASSPGQGTMNTEAFF | TGTGCCAGCAGCCCCGGACAGGGAACCATGAACACTGAAGCTTTCTTT | NA | TRBV5-4 | TRBD1 | TRBJ1-1
CSVSGGPYGYTF | TGCAGCGTTTCAGGGGGCCCCTATGGCTACACCTTC | NA | TRBV29-1 | TRBD1 | TRBJ1-2
CASSDTDSAEAFF | TGTGCCAGCAGTGATACGGACTCTGCTGAAGCTTTCTTT | once | TRBV2 | NA | TRBJ1-1
CASRENSNQPQHF | TGCGCCAGCAGAGAAAATAGCAATCAGCCCCAGCATTTT | NA | TRBV10-2 | NA | TRBJ1-5
CASSPQNTEAFF | TGTGCCAGCAGCCCTCAGAACACTGAAGCTTTCTTT | NA | TRBV6-5 | NA | TRBJ1-1
CASSLAGGGGQPQHF | TGTGCCAGCAGCTTGGCGGGAGGGGGAGGGCAGCCCCAGCATTTT | NA | TRBV7-2 | NA | TRBJ1-5